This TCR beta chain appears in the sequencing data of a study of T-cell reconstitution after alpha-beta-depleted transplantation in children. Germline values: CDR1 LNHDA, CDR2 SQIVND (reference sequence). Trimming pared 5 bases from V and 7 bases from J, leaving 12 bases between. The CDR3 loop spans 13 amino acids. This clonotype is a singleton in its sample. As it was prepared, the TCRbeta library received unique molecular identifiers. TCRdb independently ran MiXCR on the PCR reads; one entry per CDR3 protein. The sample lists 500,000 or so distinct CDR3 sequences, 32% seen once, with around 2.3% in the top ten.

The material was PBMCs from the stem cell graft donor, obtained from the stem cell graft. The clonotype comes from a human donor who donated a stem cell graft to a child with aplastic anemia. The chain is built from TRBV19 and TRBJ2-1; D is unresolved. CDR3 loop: CASSATSLNEQFF. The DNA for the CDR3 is TGTGCCAGTAGTGCCACGAGCCTTAATGAGCAGTTCTTC.